The 13 T cell receptor beta chains given below trace back to one sample, sequenced in a study of cytomegalovirus exposure and HLA in healthy donors. Researchers ran the PCR with 60 Vbeta and 13 Jbeta primers. Assay: immunoSEQ multiplex PCR; the TCRdb copy retains only in-frame clones and omits some. Of just under 95,000 clones listed, 77% are singletons. The sequenced sample was PBMCs. The source is a man aged 50 to 60 in good health and CMV-seropositive.

The chain joins TRBV4-2 to TRBJ2-1, with 11 bases that match TRBD2. This CDR3 has 16 amino acids. Trimming at V came to 4 bases and at J to 2 bases, leaving 4 bases not matched to a gene. The germline V gene encodes CDR1 LGHNA and CDR2 YNFKEQ. CDR3 in amino acids: CASSLLAGGTYNEQFF. The CDR3 bases are TGTGCCAGCAGCCTCCTAGCGGGGGGTACCTACAATGAGCAGTTCTTC.

The chain carries TRBV2 and TRBJ2-7; D is ambiguous. The CDR3 is made up of 11 amino acids. V was trimmed by 4 bases and J by 3 bases, leaving 4 bases between them. Looked up from germline, CDR1 is SNHLY and CDR2 is FYNNEI. CDR3 region: CASSGHYEQYF. The DNA for the CDR3 is TGTGCCAGCAGTGGGCACTACGAGCAGTACTTC.

V gene TRBV29-1 combines with J gene TRBJ2-7; possibly TRBD1 for D (7 bases). Germline V gives CDR1 SQVTM, CDR2 ANQGSEA. CDR3 size: 12 residues. V was clipped by 3 bases and J by 3 bases, with 9 bases between them. CDR3 sequence (DNA): TGCAGCGTTGACAGGGGGGACTACGAGCAGTACTTC. Translation: CSVDRGDYEQYF.

V and J are TRBV20-1 and TRBJ2-1; TRBD2 agrees at 7 bases. There are 11 residues in the CDR3. With V trimmed by 5 bases and J by 15 bases, 10 bases remained unmatched. From germline, CDR1 is DFQATT and CDR2 SNEGSKA (reference sequence). This CDR3 reads CSAVKRGILFF. The CDR3 DNA reads as TGCAGTGCTGTAAAGCGGGGAATTCTGTTCTTC.

This chain connects TRBV5-1 to TRBJ2-5, with a possible D match to TRBD2 (5 bases). The V end was cut by 0 bases, the J end by 1 base, with 10 bases between. The CDR3 runs 15 residues. Germline-derived CDR1 and CDR2 are SGHRS and YFSETQ. The CDR3 nucleotides are TGCGCCAGCAGCTTGGACGGGGAGAGCCAAGAGACCCAGTACTTC. This sequence encodes CASSLDGESQETQYF. Together with reference TRBV5-1 and TRBJ2-5, the CDR3 gives the full variable domain: KAGVTQTPRYLIKTRGQQVTLSCSPISGHRSVSWYQQTPGQGLQFLFEYFSETQRNKGNFPGRFSGRQFSNSRSEMNVSTLELGDSALYLCASSLDGESQETQYFGPGTRLLVL.

The genes are TRBV5-1 and TRBJ1-4; TRBD1 matches at 7 bases. Germline trimming cut 4 bases from V and 7 bases from J; bases unmatched to any gene: 4. In germline, CDR1 is SGHRS, CDR2 YFSETQ. The CDR3 extends over 13 amino acids. CDR3 sequence reads: CASSARGVEKLFF. In DNA, the CDR3 is TGCGCCAGCAGCGCCAGGGGGGTTGAAAAACTGTTTTTT.

The chain combines TRBV7-2 with TRBJ2-1; 9 nucleotides align to TRBD2. This CDR3 comprises 19 residues. With 6 bases clipped from V and 0 bases from J, the junction kept 15 bases outside the gene matches. From germline, CDR1 is SGHTA and CDR2 FQGNSA. Here the CDR3 reads CASRPPGVAGDSSYNEQFF. CDR3 sequence (DNA): TGTGCCAGCAGACCACCCGGAGTAGCGGGGGACAGCTCCTACAATGAGCAGTTCTTC.

The sample holds one count of this clone. This chain links TRBV7-9 with TRBJ2-7; TRBD1 is a possible D gene (5 bases). The CDR3 has 14 amino acids. Germline V gene data show CDR1 as SEHNR and CDR2 as FQNEAQ (reference sequence). V dropped 4 bases and J dropped 6 bases, with 16 bases sitting between them. The CDR3 DNA reads TGTGCCAGCAGCTCAGAGACAGTAAGGGGCGAGCAGTACTTC. Protein sequence: CASSSETVRGEQYF.

This clone was detected only a few times. The chain links TRBV4-1 to TRBJ1-2; TRBD1 matches 9 bases. The CDR3 is 15 amino acids. Trimming at V came to 0 bases and at J to 2 bases, leaving 1 base not matched to a gene. The germline V gene has CDR1 MGHRA and CDR2 YSYEKL. CDR3 region: CASSQEGTGNYGYTF. In nucleotides, the CDR3 is TGCGCCAGCAGCCAAGAGGGGACAGGGAACTATGGCTACACCTTC.

The chain recombines TRBV25-1 with TRBJ2-3; tentative D call: TRBD1 (6 bases). The ends were cut back, 2 bases at V and 5 bases at J, with 23 bases in the middle. Germline CDR1 and CDR2: MGHDK and SYGVNS. The CDR3 sequence is 18 residues long. CDR3 amino acids: CASSEEVTGSPIRDTQYF. CDR3 bases: TGTGCCAGCAGTGAAGAGGTAACAGGGTCCCCGATCAGAGATACGCAGTATTTT. Based on the CDR3 plus reference TRBV25-1 and TRBJ2-3, the full variable domain is EADIYQTPRYLVIGTGKKITLECSQTMGHDKMYWYQQDPGMELHLIHYSYGVNSTEKGDLSSESTVSRIRTEHFPLTLESARPSHTSQYLCASSEEVTGSPIRDTQYFGPGTRLTVL.

The chain combines TRBV11-2 with TRBJ2-1, with D possibly matching TRBD2 (6 bases). This CDR3 is 16 amino acids long. V shed 0 bases and J shed 0 bases, with 9 bases lying between them. Per germline, CDR1 SGHAT and CDR2 FQNNGV. CDR3 nucleotides: TGTGCCAGCAGCTTAGATCGGGGGAGCTCCTACAATGAGCAGTTCTTC. This encodes CASSLDRGSSYNEQFF.

The chain has TRBV19 and TRBJ1-3; D gene uncertain. Trimming left V 8 bases short and J 0 bases short, with 11 bases between. CDR1 LNHDA and CDR2 SQIVND come from the germline V gene (reference sequence). The CDR3 covers 14 residues. CDR3 sequence reads: CASVTGSSGNTIYF. As DNA, the CDR3 is TGTGCCAGTGTCACCGGGAGCTCTGGAAACACCATATATTTT.

The chain couples TRBV20-1 to TRBJ1-1; no definite D call. Germline CDR1 DFQATT, CDR2 SNEGSKA (reference sequence). V was trimmed by 7 bases and J by 2 bases, leaving 8 bases between them. The CDR3 is 11 residues long. This chain's CDR3 is CSGRGNTEAFF. In DNA form, the CDR3 reads TGCAGTGGCCGCGGCAACACTGAAGCTTTCTTT.